The clone carrying this T cell receptor beta chain was observed at least ten times. Antigen: not known. Germline-derived CDR1 and CDR2 are LGHDT and YNNKEL (reference sequence). The CDR3 contains 16 residues. The germline V and J ends were trimmed by 1 base and 4 bases, with 13 bases remaining between them. What was amplified from RNA transcripts were TCR beta CDR3 regions. The HTBI primer set was used in a first-round RT-PCR of the TCR CDR3. TCRdb re-analysed the multiplex PCR reads in MiXCR, keeping a single row per CDR3 protein. This sample carries some 300,000 distinct CDR3 sequences, less than 20% of them seen once, and the ten largest clones take about two fifths. This sample is part of a study of T cells in Graves' hyperthyroidism and ophthalmopathy. Whole-study results and caveats: Ophthalmopathy prediction by the model preceded onset by a median about 6.8 months.

The sequencing sample was made of blood. The source of this sequence is a man aged 50-59 years with Graves' ophthalmopathy. The V call is TRBV3-1, the J call TRBJ2-2; TRBD2 is a possible D gene (5 bases). The CDR3 reads CASSQVRLASTGELFF. DNA for the CDR3: TGTGCCAGCAGCCAAGTACGGCTAGCAAGCACCGGGGAGCTGTTTTTT.